These 4 T cell receptor beta chains were all obtained from the same sample, sequenced in a study of naive and memory T cell subsets. An equimolar mix of two oligonucleotides served as the beta constant-region primer for TRBC1 and TRBC2. TCRdb fed the UMI-ligation and nested PCR reads into MiXCR, producing one record per CDR3 protein. The table shows about 85,000 distinct CDR3 sequences, with less than 15% occurring only once. The specimen was central memory CD4+ T cells from blood. Receptors were obtained from a human donor in good health.

J is TRBJ2-6 and V is TRBV11-2, with TRBD2 as a possible D gene (6 bases). The CDR3 consists of 16 residues. Germline lookup yields CDR1 SGHAT and CDR2 FQNNGV. Trimming pared 5 bases from V and 0 bases from J, leaving 11 bases between. CDR3 DNA sequence: TGTGCCAGCAGCCCACCCGGGAGCTCTGGGGCCAACGTCCTGACTTTC. It yields the protein CASSPPGSSGANVLTF.

This clonotype was seen more than once but under ten times. The chain links TRBV5-4 to TRBJ1-1; tentative D call: TRBD1 (5 bases). CDR1 is SGHNT, CDR2 YYREEE, per germline (reference sequence). The CDR3 is 15 amino acids. V was clipped by 0 bases and J by 5 bases, with 14 bases between them. CDR3 DNA: TGTGCCAGCAGCTTGGTTTCGGGGGGACGGACTGAAGCTTTCTTT. Residues: CASSLVSGGRTEAFF. The full variable domain, with the rest looked up from reference TRBV5-4 and TRBJ1-1, is ETGVTQSPTHLIKTRGQQVTLRCSSQSGHNTVSWYQQALGQGPQFIFQYYREEENGRGNFPPRFSGLQFPNYSSELNVNALELDDSALYLCASSLVSGGRTEAFFGQGTRLTVV.

A single count supports this clonotype. The chain couples TRBV14 to TRBJ1-6; possible D gene TRBD1, 6 bases. CDR3 length: 15 amino acids. Trimming stripped 0 bases from V and 7 bases from J, with 10 bases between. CDR1 is SGHDN, CDR2 FVKESK, per germline. In nucleotides, the CDR3 is TGTGCCAGCAGCCAAGATCAACAGGGCAATTCACCCCTCCACTTT. This sequence encodes CASSQDQQGNSPLHF.

The gene calls are TRBV19 and TRBJ1-2; D is possibly TRBD1 (5 bases). The germline CDR1 and CDR2 sequences are LNHDA and SQIVND (reference sequence). V lost 6 bases to trimming and J lost 5 bases, with 16 bases between them. This CDR3 region has 14 residues. DNA of the CDR3: TGTGCCAGTAGCCCGAAATTGAGGGGATATGGCTACACCTTC. It translates to CASSPKLRGYGYTF.